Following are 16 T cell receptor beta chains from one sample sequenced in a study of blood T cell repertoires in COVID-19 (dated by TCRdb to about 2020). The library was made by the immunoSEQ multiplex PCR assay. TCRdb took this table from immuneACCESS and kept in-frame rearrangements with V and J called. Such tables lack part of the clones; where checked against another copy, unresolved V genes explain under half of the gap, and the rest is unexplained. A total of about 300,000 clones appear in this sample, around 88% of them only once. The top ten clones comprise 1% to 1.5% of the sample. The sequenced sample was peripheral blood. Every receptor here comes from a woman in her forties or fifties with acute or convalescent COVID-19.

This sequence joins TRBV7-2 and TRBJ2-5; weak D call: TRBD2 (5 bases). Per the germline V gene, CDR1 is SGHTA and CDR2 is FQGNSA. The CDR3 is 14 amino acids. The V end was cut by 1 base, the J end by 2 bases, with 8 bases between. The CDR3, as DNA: TGTGCCAGCAGCTTAGGGACTGTTCAAGAGACCCAGTACTTC. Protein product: CASSLGTVQETQYF.

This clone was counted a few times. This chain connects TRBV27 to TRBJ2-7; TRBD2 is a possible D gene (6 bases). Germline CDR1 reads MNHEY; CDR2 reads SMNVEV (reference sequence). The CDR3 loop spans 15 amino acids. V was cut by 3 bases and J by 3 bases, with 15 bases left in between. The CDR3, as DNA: TGTGCCAGCAGTTTCGGGAGTGGAGGTTTCTACGAGCAGTACTTC. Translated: CASSFGSGGFYEQYF.

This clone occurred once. CDR3 nucleotide sequence: TGTGCCAGCAGCCCCGGACAGGGGGAATACAATGAGCAGTTCTTC. Its protein is CASSPGQGEYNEQFF. This chain links TRBV16 with TRBJ2-1; 10 bases match TRBD1. Germline CDR1 reads KGHSY; CDR2 reads FQNENV. J lost 4 bases, V lost 4 bases, and 4 bases had no gene match. The CDR3 runs 15 residues.

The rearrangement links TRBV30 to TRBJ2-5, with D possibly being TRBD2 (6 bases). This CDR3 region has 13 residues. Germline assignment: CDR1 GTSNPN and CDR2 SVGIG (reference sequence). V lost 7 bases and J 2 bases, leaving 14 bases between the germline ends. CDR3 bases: TGTGCCTCCCGGGGGAGATGGCAAGAGACCCAGTACTTC. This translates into CASRGRWQETQYF. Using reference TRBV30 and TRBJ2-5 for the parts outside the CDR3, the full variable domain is SQTIHQWPATLVQPVGSPLSLECTVEGTSNPNLYWYRQAAGRGLQLLFYSVGIGQISSEVPQNLSASRPQDRQFILSSKKLLLSDSGFYLCASRGRWQETQYFGPGTRLLVL.

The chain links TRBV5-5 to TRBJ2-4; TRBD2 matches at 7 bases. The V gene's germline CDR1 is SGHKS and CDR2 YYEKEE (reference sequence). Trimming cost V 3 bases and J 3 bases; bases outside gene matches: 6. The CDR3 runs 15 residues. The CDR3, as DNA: TGTGCCAGCAGCTCCGGGGGGAAGGACAAAAACATTCAGTACTTC. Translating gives CASSSGGKDKNIQYF.

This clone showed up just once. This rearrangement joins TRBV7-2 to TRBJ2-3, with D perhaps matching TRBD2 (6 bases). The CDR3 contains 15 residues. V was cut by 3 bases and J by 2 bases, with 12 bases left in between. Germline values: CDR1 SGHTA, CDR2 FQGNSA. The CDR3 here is CASSFQWGDTDTQYF. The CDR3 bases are TGTGCCAGCAGCTTCCAGTGGGGGGACACAGATACGCAGTATTTT.

The chain's CDR3 is CASSGQGYGYTF. The CDR3 coding sequence is TGTGCCAGCAGTGGACAGGGTTACGGCTACACCTTC. V gene TRBV12-3 or TRBV12-4 combines with J gene TRBJ1-2; 8 bases match TRBD1. J lost 8 bases, V lost 5 bases, and 4 bases had no gene match. CDR3 length: 12 amino acids.

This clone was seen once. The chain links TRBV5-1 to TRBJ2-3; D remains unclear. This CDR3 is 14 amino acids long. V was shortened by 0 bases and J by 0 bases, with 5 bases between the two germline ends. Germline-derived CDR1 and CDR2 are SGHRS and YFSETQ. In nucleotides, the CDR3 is TGCGCCAGCAGCTTGGCCTCTAGCACAGATACGCAGTATTTT. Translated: CASSLASSTDTQYF.

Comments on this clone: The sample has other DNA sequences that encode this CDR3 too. CDR3 protein: CAWSATGAGNIQYF. DNA for the CDR3: TGTGCCTGGTCGGCCACAGGAGCGGGAAACATTCAGTACTTC. The gene calls are TRBV30 and TRBJ2-4, with D tentatively TRBD2 (6 bases). This CDR3 comprises 14 residues. The germline CDR1 and CDR2 sequences are GTSNPN and SVGIG (reference sequence). Between the trimmed V and J ends, which lost 5 bases and 6 bases, there was a span of 17 bases. The whole variable domain, filled in from reference TRBV30 and TRBJ2-4, reads SQTIHQWPATLVQPVGSPLSLECTVEGTSNPNLYWYRQAAGRGLQLLFYSVGIGQISSEVPQNLSASRPQDRQFILSSKKLLLSDSGFYLCAWSATGAGNIQYFGAGTRLSVL.

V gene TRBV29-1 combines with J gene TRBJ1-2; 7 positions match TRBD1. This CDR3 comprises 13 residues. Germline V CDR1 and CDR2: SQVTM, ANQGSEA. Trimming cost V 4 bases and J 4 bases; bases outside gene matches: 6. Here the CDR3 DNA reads TGCAGCGTTGTAGACAGGGCTGGCTATGGCTACACCTTC. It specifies CSVVDRAGYGYTF.

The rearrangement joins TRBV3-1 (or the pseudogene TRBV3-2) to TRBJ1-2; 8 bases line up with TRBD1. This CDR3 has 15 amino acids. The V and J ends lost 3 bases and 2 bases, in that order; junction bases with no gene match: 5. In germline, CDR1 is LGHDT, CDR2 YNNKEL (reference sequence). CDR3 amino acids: CASSHPGTGNYGYTF. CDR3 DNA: TGTGCCAGCAGCCACCCAGGGACAGGCAACTATGGCTACACCTTC.

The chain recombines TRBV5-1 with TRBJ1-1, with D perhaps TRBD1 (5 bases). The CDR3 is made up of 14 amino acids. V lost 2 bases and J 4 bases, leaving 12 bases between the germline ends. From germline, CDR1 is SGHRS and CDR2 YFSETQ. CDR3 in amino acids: CASSFGAGVTEAFF. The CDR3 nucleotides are TGCGCCAGCAGCTTCGGGGCGGGGGTCACTGAAGCTTTCTTT.

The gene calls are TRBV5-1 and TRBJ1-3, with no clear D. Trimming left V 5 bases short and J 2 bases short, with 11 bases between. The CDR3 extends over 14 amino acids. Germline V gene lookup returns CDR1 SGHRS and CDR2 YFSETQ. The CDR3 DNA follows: TGCGCCAGCAGAGAACCACTCACTGGAAACACCATATATTTT. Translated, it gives CASREPLTGNTIYF.

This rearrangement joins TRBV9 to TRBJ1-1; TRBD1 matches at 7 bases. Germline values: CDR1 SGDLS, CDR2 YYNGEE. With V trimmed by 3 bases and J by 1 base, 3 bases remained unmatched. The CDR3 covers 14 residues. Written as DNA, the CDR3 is TGTGCCAGCAGCGGAAGACAGGGGAACACTGAAGCTTTCTTT. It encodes CASSGRQGNTEAFF.

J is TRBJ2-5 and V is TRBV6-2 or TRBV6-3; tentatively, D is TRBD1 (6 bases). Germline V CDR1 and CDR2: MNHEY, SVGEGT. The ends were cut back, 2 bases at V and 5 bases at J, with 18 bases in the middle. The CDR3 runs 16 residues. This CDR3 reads CASSYVRDTTGETQYF. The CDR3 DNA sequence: TGTGCCAGCAGTTACGTTCGGGACACTACGGGGGAGACCCAGTACTTC.

The CDR3 sequence: CASSLRSPGQGRQPQHF. As DNA, the CDR3 is TGTGCCAGTAGTCTCCGTTCGCCGGGACAGGGTCGTCAGCCCCAGCATTTT. The chain links TRBV19 to TRBJ1-5; the match to TRBD1 covers 9 bases. V gave up 5 bases and J gave up 6 bases; unmatched junction bases: 14. The germline V gene has CDR1 LNHDA and CDR2 SQIVND (reference sequence). There are 17 residues in the CDR3.